Following are 31 T cell receptor beta chains from one sample sequenced in a study of cytomegalovirus exposure and HLA in healthy donors. It was with 60 Vbeta and 13 Jbeta primers that the PCR ran. Libraries were prepared by immunoSEQ multiplex PCR; TCRdb keeps only in-frame clonotypes and omits some of them. The repertoire includes some 100,000 clones, 65% to 85% of them detected once, and roughly an eighth sits in the top ten. The sample taken for sequencing was PBMCs. These receptors were obtained from a woman aged 65 to 85 in good health and CMV-seropositive.

This clone showed up just a few times. This rearrangement joins TRBV7-9 to TRBJ2-7; D may be TRBD2 (6 bases). The germline V gene has CDR1 SEHNR and CDR2 FQNEAQ (reference sequence). The CDR3 has 14 residues. Between the trimmed V and J ends, which lost 5 bases and 3 bases, there was a span of 14 bases. The DNA for the CDR3 is TGTGCCAGCAGCCAAACCGGGACTCACTACGAGCAGTACTTC. Its translation: CASSQTGTHYEQYF.

The chain couples TRBV10-3 to TRBJ2-3, with D tentatively TRBD2 (5 bases). The V end was cut by 7 bases, the J end by 2 bases, with 10 bases between. The length of the CDR3 is 13 residues. CDR1 ENHRY and CDR2 SYGVKD come from the germline V gene. CDR3 loop: CAITGKDTDTQYF. The CDR3 nucleotides read TGTGCCATCACCGGGAAGGACACAGATACGCAGTATTTT.

The chain combines TRBV5-4 with TRBJ1-1; D may be TRBD1 (6 bases). V gave up 4 bases and J gave up 3 bases, with 16 bases separating them. The CDR3 extends over 15 amino acids. CDR1 is SGHNT, CDR2 YYREEE, per germline (reference sequence). CDR3 coding DNA: TGTGCCAGCAGCGGCGGGGGGGCAGGGGACACTGAAGCTTTCTTT. This gives the protein CASSGGGAGDTEAFF.

As regards this clone: Other DNA variants within this sample encode the same CDR3. V is TRBV6-6 and J is TRBJ2-7; D is uncertain. Germline CDR1 is MNHNY and CDR2 is SVGAGI (reference sequence). CDR3 length: 14 amino acids. V was cut by 0 bases and J by 2 bases, with 8 bases left in between. CDR3 sequence reads: CASSYSLAAYEQYF. In DNA, the CDR3 is TGTGCCAGCAGTTACTCGCTGGCGGCCTACGAGCAGTACTTC.

The V and J genes are TRBV6-1 and TRBJ2-6; D may be TRBD1 (6 bases). Per germline, CDR1 MNHNS and CDR2 SASEGT. The CDR3 is made up of 17 amino acids. The germline V and J ends were trimmed by 3 bases and 0 bases, with 12 bases remaining between them. The CDR3 nucleotides read TGTGCCAGCAGTGAGCGCGACAGGTCCTCTGGGGCCAACGTCCTGACTTTC. Its translation: CASSERDRSSGANVLTF.

The chain carries TRBV5-1 and TRBJ1-2; TRBD1 aligns across 9 bases. Trimming at V came to 4 bases and at J to 8 bases, leaving 12 bases not matched to a gene. This CDR3 has 15 residues. Germline V lookup: CDR1 SGHRS, CDR2 YFSETQ. CDR3 protein: CASSAGTGPNLGYTF. In DNA, the CDR3 is TGCGCCAGCAGCGCCGGGACAGGGCCAAACTTGGGCTACACCTTC.

V and J are TRBV2 and TRBJ2-1; perhaps TRBD1 as D (6 bases). CDR1 is SNHLY and CDR2 is FYNNEI in the germline V gene. CDR3 length: 14 residues. V lost 3 bases to trimming and J lost 6 bases, with 12 bases between them. Written as DNA, the CDR3 is TGTGCCAGCAGTGACTCTACAGGGATCAATGAGCAGTTCTTC. Amino acids: CASSDSTGINEQFF. Looking up the rest from reference TRBV2 and TRBJ2-1 gives the full variable domain: EPEVTQTPSHQVTQMGQEVILRCVPISNHLYFYWYRQILGQKVEFLVSFYNNEISEKSEIFDDQFSVERPDGSNFTLKIRSTKLEDSAMYFCASSDSTGINEQFFGPGTRLTVL.

This chain links TRBV4-1 with TRBJ2-1, with 7 bases fitting TRBD2. Germline V gene lookup returns CDR1 MGHRA and CDR2 YSYEKL. Germline trimming cut 4 bases from V and 7 bases from J; bases unmatched to any gene: 10. The CDR3 contains 15 residues. CDR3 region: CASSPGEGRRNEQFF. Written as DNA, the CDR3 is TGCGCCAGCAGCCCGGGGGAGGGGAGAAGGAATGAGCAGTTCTTC.

This clone was seen more than once but under ten times. The chain is built from TRBV5-8 and TRBJ1-5; TRBD1 matches 9 bases. V dropped 6 bases and J dropped 5; count of bases not matched to a gene: 6. Germline values: CDR1 SGHTS, CDR2 YDEGEE. There are 14 residues in the CDR3. CDR3 loop: CASTPGQGYQPQHF. The CDR3 DNA follows: TGTGCCAGCACTCCTGGACAGGGGTATCAGCCCCAGCATTTT. The whole variable domain, filled in from reference TRBV5-8 and TRBJ1-5, reads EAGVTQSPTHLIKTRGQQATLRCSPISGHTSVYWYQQALGLGLQFLLWYDEGEERNRGNFPPRFSGRQFPNYSSELNVNALELEDSALYLCASTPGQGYQPQHFGDGTRLSIL.

The genes are TRBV7-2 and TRBJ2-5; tentative D call: TRBD1 (7 bases). V lost 5 bases to trimming and J lost 2 bases, with 12 bases between them. CDR1 SGHTA and CDR2 FQGNSA come from the germline V gene. There are 14 residues in the CDR3. The DNA of the CDR3 is TGTGCCAGCAGCCCAGGGGGGCCTCAAGAGACCCAGTACTTC. Translating it yields CASSPGGPQETQYF.

The chain uses TRBV12-5 and TRBJ1-1; TRBD1 agrees at 10 bases. J gave up 2 bases and V 1 base, and 7 bases lay outside the gene matches. The CDR3 spans 17 residues. CDR1 and CDR2 (germline): LGHNT, FRNRAP. CDR3 DNA sequence: TGTGCTAGTGGTTTGGCACTGACAGGGGGCGGTAACACTGAAGCTTTCTTT. Translation gives CASGLALTGGGNTEAFF.

This clone came up once. In DNA form, the CDR3 reads TGTGCCAGCAGTGAAGGGACTGGCCCCTTCGAGCAGTACTTC. Translating it yields CASSEGTGPFEQYF. The gene calls are TRBV6-1 and TRBJ2-7; a possible D gene is TRBD2 (5 bases). V dropped 1 base and J dropped 6 bases, with 13 bases sitting between them. CDR1 is MNHNS, CDR2 SASEGT, per germline. This CDR3 has 14 amino acids.

This clone was picked up one time. The chain has TRBV30 and TRBJ1-3, with TRBD1 matching over 8 bases. This CDR3 region has 17 residues. Germline loops: CDR1 GTSNPN, CDR2 SVGIG (reference sequence). The trim removed 1 base at V and 4 bases at J, leaving 12 bases unmatched. CDR3: CAWSGFVDREEGNTIYF. In DNA, the CDR3 is TGTGCCTGGAGTGGGTTCGTGGACAGGGAAGAAGGAAACACCATATATTTT.

The chain is built from TRBV2 and TRBJ1-1; D may be TRBD1 (5 bases). CDR1 is SNHLY, CDR2 FYNNEI, per germline. V was pared by 6 bases and J by 1 base, with 12 bases between. The CDR3 totals 14 residues. Here the CDR3 DNA reads TGTGCCAGCAGAGTGAGGCAGGGGAACACTGAAGCTTTCTTT. This encodes CASRVRQGNTEAFF.

The chain employs TRBV25-1 and TRBJ1-5; D gene uncertain. Germline-derived CDR1 and CDR2 are MGHDK and SYGVNS. This CDR3 contains 13 residues. The V gene lost 5 bases and the J gene lost 8 bases, with 13 bases spanning the gap. DNA for the CDR3: TGTGCCAGCAGTTTTCGGTTTGGAGAGCCCCAGCATTTT. Translation: CASSFRFGEPQHF. The whole variable domain, filled in from reference TRBV25-1 and TRBJ1-5, reads EADIYQTPRYLVIGTGKKITLECSQTMGHDKMYWYQQDPGMELHLIHYSYGVNSTEKGDLSSESTVSRIRTEHFPLTLESARPSHTSQYLCASSFRFGEPQHFGDGTRLSIL.

The genes are TRBV5-4 and TRBJ2-2; D possibly corresponds to TRBD1 (5 bases). Germline assignment: CDR1 SGHNT and CDR2 YYREEE (reference sequence). Trimming cost V 10 bases and J 8 bases, with 24 bases left between them. The CDR3 consists of 15 residues. The CDR3 sequence: CAETPLRGNSGELFF. The DNA for the CDR3 is TGTGCCGAGACCCCCCTTAGGGGAAACTCTGGGGAGCTGTTTTTT.

This clone was counted ten times or more. The chain joins TRBV11-3 to TRBJ2-1; 11 bases align to TRBD2. The CDR3 covers 16 residues. Germline loops: CDR1 SGHNT, CDR2 YENEEA. V lost 5 bases and J lost 7; bases outside the gene matches: 10. CDR3 in DNA: TGTGCCAGCAGCGCTAGCGGGGGGTTTGTCGGGAATGAGCAGTTCTTC. It is translated as CASSASGGFVGNEQFF. Supplemented by reference TRBV11-3 and TRBJ2-1, the full variable domain reads EAGVVQSPRYKIIEKKQPVAFWCNPISGHNTLYWYLQNLGQGPELLIRYENEEAVDDSQLPKDRFSAERLKGVDSTLKIQPAELGDSAVYLCASSASGGFVGNEQFFGPGTRLTVL.

V is TRBV5-1 and J is TRBJ1-5, with a possible D match to TRBD1 (5 bases). The length of the CDR3 is 14 residues. Deletions cut 1 base from V and 6 bases from J, with 11 bases between. The V gene's germline CDR1 is SGHRS and CDR2 YFSETQ. CDR3 coding DNA: TGCGCCAGCAGCTTGCTGGGGGGAGGTCAGCCCCAGCATTTT. It codes for CASSLLGGGQPQHF.

A few counts support this clone. The rearrangement uses TRBV6-5 and TRBJ2-6; 8 nucleotides match TRBD1. Germline-derived CDR1 and CDR2 are MNHEY and SVGAGI. V gave up 4 bases and J gave up 13 bases; unmatched junction bases: 9. This CDR3 is 14 amino acids long. The DNA for the CDR3 is TGTGCCAGCAGTTCCCTGGACAGGGCTCATGTCCTGACTTTC. Its protein is CASSSLDRAHVLTF.

The V gene is TRBV5-4, the J gene TRBJ1-2, with 7 bases lining up with TRBD1. This CDR3 has 15 amino acids. CDR1 is SGHNT and CDR2 is YYREEE in the germline V gene (reference sequence). Trimming cost V 2 bases and J 1 base; bases outside gene matches: 5. This chain's CDR3 is CASSLTRGVNYGYTF. The CDR3, as DNA: TGTGCCAGCAGCTTAACCAGGGGGGTTAACTATGGCTACACCTTC.

The genes are TRBV5-1 and TRBJ2-7; 7 nucleotides line up with TRBD2. This CDR3 comprises 14 residues. Germline CDR1 is SGHRS and CDR2 is YFSETQ. J lost 0 bases, V lost 8 bases, and 8 bases had no gene match. The CDR3 is CASKQRGGSYEQYF. CDR3 DNA sequence: TGCGCCAGTAAACAGCGGGGCGGCTCCTACGAGCAGTACTTC.

The chain is built from TRBV11-2 and TRBJ1-2; no firm D call. This CDR3 comprises 15 residues. CDR1 and CDR2 from the germline V gene are SGHAT and FQNNGV. Between the trimmed V and J ends, which lost 0 bases and 4 bases, there was a span of 12 bases. The CDR3 DNA reads TGTGCCAGCAGCTTAGATCCGTTCAGAATCTATGGCTACACCTTC. It specifies CASSLDPFRIYGYTF.

J is TRBJ2-7 and V is TRBV28; 9 nucleotides align to TRBD1. Trimming cost V 1 base and J 6 bases; bases outside gene matches: 1. This CDR3 spans 13 amino acids. CDR1 MDHEN and CDR2 SYDVKM come from the germline V gene. DNA of the CDR3: TGTGCCAGCAGTTTATACAGGGGGCGCGAGCAGTACTTC. Its protein is CASSLYRGREQYF. The full variable domain, rest sourced from reference TRBV28 and TRBJ2-7, is DVKVTQSSRYLVKRTGEKVFLECVQDMDHENMFWYRQDPGLGLRLIYFSYDVKMKEKGDIPEGYSVSREKKERFSLILESASTNQTSMYLCASSLYRGREQYFGPGTRLTVT.

The chain's CDR3 is CASSWSSREQYF. The CDR3 DNA follows: TGTGCCAGCAGCTGGAGTAGTCGCGAGCAGTACTTC. The chain has TRBV7-2 and TRBJ2-7; D unresolved. Germline V lookup: CDR1 SGHTA, CDR2 FQGNSA. This CDR3 has 12 amino acids. Trimming stripped 4 bases from V and 6 bases from J, with 10 bases between.

The chain couples TRBV9 to TRBJ1-6; TRBD1 aligns across 7 bases. V was clipped by 5 bases and J by 5 bases; unmatched bases: 7. Looked up from germline, CDR1 is SGDLS and CDR2 is YYNGEE. This CDR3 contains 15 residues. CDR3 region: CASRAGTAHNSPLHF. Written as DNA, the CDR3 is TGTGCCAGCAGAGCCGGGACAGCCCATAATTCACCCCTCCACTTT.

This clone was seen only a few times. The gene calls are TRBV6-1 and TRBJ2-7, with D possibly matching TRBD2 (5 bases). Germline V lookup: CDR1 MNHNS, CDR2 SASEGT. The V end was cut by 2 bases, the J end by 1 base, with 15 bases between. The CDR3 is 16 residues long. CDR3 sequence (DNA): TGTGCCAGCAGTGAATTTCGAGGGCATGGTTCCTACGAGCAGTACTTC. Amino acid sequence: CASSEFRGHGSYEQYF.

A single count supports this clone. V and J are TRBV28 and TRBJ2-5; 7 bases agree with TRBD1. The end of the DNA aligns better with TRBJ2-7, so the J call may be wrong. This CDR3 has 15 amino acids. The germline V gene encodes CDR1 MDHEN and CDR2 SYDVKM. This CDR3 reads CASSRRGTASYEQYF. As DNA, the CDR3 is TGTGCCAGCAGTCGCCGTGGGACAGCTTCCTACGAGCAGTACTTC.

The rearrangement links TRBV10-3 to TRBJ2-5, with D possibly matching TRBD2 (6 bases). Judging by the DNA end, TRBJ2-7 fits better; the J call may be wrong. The germline gives CDR1 ENHRY, CDR2 SYGVKD. This CDR3 is 14 amino acids long. The CDR3 sequence: CAISEGTLSYEQYF. The CDR3 DNA is TGTGCCATCAGTGAGGGGACTTTGTCCTACGAGCAGTACTTC.

This sequence joins TRBV28 and TRBJ2-2; no clear D gene. V was shortened by 7 bases and J by 0 bases, with 15 bases between the two germline ends. The V gene's germline CDR1 is MDHEN and CDR2 SYDVKM. The CDR3 length is 16 residues. CDR3 bases: TGTGCCAGCACCCCCCGACGACAAACGAACACCGGGGAGCTGTTTTTT. Its protein product is CASTPRRQTNTGELFF. The full variable domain, its missing parts supplied by reference TRBV28 and TRBJ2-2, is DVKVTQSSRYLVKRTGEKVFLECVQDMDHENMFWYRQDPGLGLRLIYFSYDVKMKEKGDIPEGYSVSREKKERFSLILESASTNQTSMYLCASTPRRQTNTGELFFGEGSRLTVL.

The chain couples TRBV5-1 to TRBJ2-3, with 10 positions matching TRBD1. CDR3 length: 17 residues. Germline assignment: CDR1 SGHRS and CDR2 YFSETQ. Germline trimming cut 7 bases from V and 5 bases from J; bases unmatched to any gene: 16. The CDR3 DNA follows: TGCGCCAGCCGAAAGCTGCTGGGGACAGGGGATGGAGATACGCAGTATTTT. It yields the protein CASRKLLGTGDGDTQYF.

The gene calls are TRBV27 and TRBJ1-3; the D gene is possibly TRBD1 (6 bases). V shed 4 bases and J shed 7 bases, with 17 bases lying between them. The germline CDR1 and CDR2 sequences are MNHEY and SMNVEV (reference sequence). The CDR3 totals 15 residues. The CDR3 DNA reads as TGTGCCAGCAGTTCGACCCAGGGGTCATACAACACCATATATTTT. Protein: CASSSTQGSYNTIYF.